The 19 T cell receptor beta chains below all came from one sample that was sequenced in a study of blood T cell repertoires in COVID-19. Using immunoSEQ multiplex PCR, the repertoire was profiled, and TCRdb retains in-frame clones only, with some absent. The profile covers approximately 110,000 clones, with 84% appearing a single time and 6.5% to 10% taken by the ten largest. Sample: peripheral blood. Receptors originate from a woman older than 75 with active or convalescent COVID-19.

The chain links TRBV6-5 to TRBJ1-1, with D unclear. In germline, CDR1 is MNHEY, CDR2 SVGAGI. Trimming cost V 6 bases and J 4 bases, with 15 bases left between them. The length of the CDR3 is 14 residues. CDR3 sequence (DNA): TGTGCCAGCAGGGGAGAAGTTACGAGCACTGAAGCTTTCTTT. Its protein product is CASRGEVTSTEAFF.

The V and J genes are TRBV24-1 and TRBJ2-1; TRBD2 might be the D (7 bases). V gave up 9 bases and J gave up 8 bases, with 25 bases separating them. The germline CDR1 and CDR2 sequences are KGHDR and SFDVKD. This CDR3 has 16 residues. CDR3 nucleotides: TGTGCCACCGGGGCTAGCGGAAGAGGGGGACGCGATGAGCAGTTCTTC. Its translation is CATGASGRGGRDEQFF.

V gene TRBV2 combines with J gene TRBJ1-6; TRBD1 is a possible D gene (5 bases). Trimming removed 3 bases at V and 10 bases at J, with 16 bases between. Germline V gene data show CDR1 as SNHLY and CDR2 as FYNNEI. The CDR3 spans 15 residues. The CDR3 is CASSDDQGWKSPLHF. For the CDR3, the DNA is TGTGCCAGCAGTGATGATCAGGGCTGGAAATCACCCCTCCACTTT.

The chain has TRBV27 and TRBJ2-3; 10 positions agree with TRBD1. V shed 4 bases, J shed 4 bases, and the junction held 5 bases outside the gene matches. Germline V gene sequence: CDR1 MNHEY, CDR2 SMNVEV (reference sequence). The CDR3 spans 15 residues. The CDR3 coding sequence is TGTGCCAGCAGTTATCGGGACAGGGGCGCAGATACGCAGTATTTT. Encoded protein: CASSYRDRGADTQYF.

The V call is TRBV7-3, the J call TRBJ2-7; 12 bases map to TRBD1. CDR1 SGHTA and CDR2 FQGTGA come from the germline V gene. The CDR3 covers 15 residues. V shed 3 bases and J 2 bases; nucleotides not matched to a gene: 2. The CDR3 sequence: CASSLGQGAAYEQYF. The CDR3 DNA follows: TGTGCCAGCAGCTTGGGACAGGGGGCAGCCTACGAGCAGTACTTC.

The chain recombines TRBV5-6 with TRBJ2-6; unclear D gene. The CDR3 length is 15 residues. Trimming removed 1 base from V and 0 bases from J, with 5 bases in between. Germline CDR1 SGHDT, CDR2 YYEEEE. DNA of the CDR3: TGTGCCAGCAGCTTGCCGAGCTCTGGGGCCAACGTCCTGACTTTC. This encodes CASSLPSSGANVLTF.

The chain joins TRBV19 to TRBJ2-2; 9 bases agree with TRBD1. The CDR3 extends over 15 amino acids. J was trimmed by 7 bases and V by 6 bases; bases with no gene match: 9. CDR1 and CDR2 from the germline V gene are LNHDA and SQIVND (reference sequence). In DNA form, the CDR3 reads TGTGCCAGTAGAGTGGGACAGGGCATCGGCGGGGAGCTGTTTTTT. Protein product: CASRVGQGIGGELFF.

The gene calls are TRBV5-1 and TRBJ2-3; 8 positions match TRBD2. This CDR3 is 15 amino acids long. Germline V gene sequence: CDR1 SGHRS, CDR2 YFSETQ. V was pared by 0 bases and J by 3 bases, with 3 bases of the junction left unmatched. The CDR3 DNA reads as TGCGCCAGCAGCTTGGTAGCGGGAATAACAGATACGCAGTATTTT. It is translated as CASSLVAGITDTQYF.

The V and J genes are TRBV7-6 and TRBJ2-7, with TRBD2 matching over 7 bases. The CDR3 spans 15 residues. The germline CDR1 and CDR2 sequences are SGHVS and FNYEAQ. Unmatched junction bases numbered 4, after V lost 0 bases and J lost 2 bases. The CDR3 coding sequence is TGTGCCAGCAGCTTAGCGGGGGAGGGCCCCTACGAGCAGTACTTC. It encodes CASSLAGEGPYEQYF. The whole variable domain, filled in from reference TRBV7-6 and TRBJ2-7, reads GAGVSQSPRYKVTKRGQDVALRCDPISGHVSLYWYRQALGQGPEFLTYFNYEAQQDKSGLPNDRFSAERPEGSISTLTIQRTEQRDSAMYRCASSLAGEGPYEQYFGPGTRLTVT.

V usage is TRBV27 and J usage is TRBJ1-3, with 8 bases matching TRBD1. The germline V gene has CDR1 MNHEY and CDR2 SMNVEV (reference sequence). The CDR3 consists of 17 residues. J lost 0 bases, V lost 4 bases, and 8 bases had no gene match. CDR3: CASSSGQGRISGNTIYF. In DNA form, the CDR3 reads TGTGCCAGCAGTTCAGGACAGGGAAGGATCTCTGGAAACACCATATATTTT.

This chain connects TRBV18 to TRBJ2-1, with 7 bases lining up with TRBD1. This CDR3 region has 14 residues. In germline, CDR1 is KGHSH, CDR2 LQKENI. V lost 8 bases and J lost 3; bases outside the gene matches: 7. CDR3 sequence reads: CASSSGQFYNEQFF. DNA of the CDR3: TGTGCCAGCAGCTCGGGACAGTTCTACAATGAGCAGTTCTTC.

V is TRBV5-4 and J is TRBJ1-2, with a tentative D call TRBD1 (6 bases). Trimming took off 6 bases at V and 4 bases at J, with 16 bases between the two ends. The CDR3 length is 14 residues. Germline loops: CDR1 SGHNT, CDR2 YYREEE (reference sequence). The CDR3, as DNA: TGTGCCAGCACCCTAGGGGGGGCCCTCTATGGCTACACCTTC. This encodes CASTLGGALYGYTF.

The chain carries TRBV6-1 and TRBJ2-7; TRBD2 agrees at 10 bases. CDR1 is MNHNS and CDR2 is SASEGT in the germline V gene. With V trimmed by 2 bases and J by 3 bases, 16 bases remained unmatched. The CDR3 covers 19 residues. This CDR3 reads CASSERAFVSGLAVYEQYF. The CDR3 coding sequence is TGTGCCAGCAGTGAACGGGCCTTCGTAAGCGGACTAGCGGTCTACGAGCAGTACTTC.

The CDR3 sequence: CATSDPRTGVLGQETQYF. The CDR3 DNA sequence: TGTGCCACCAGTGATCCCCGGACAGGGGTGTTAGGGCAAGAGACCCAGTACTTC. The V gene is TRBV24-1, the J gene TRBJ2-5; 9 bases are a match to TRBD1. Germline assignment: CDR1 KGHDR and CDR2 SFDVKD. Trimming took 3 bases from V and 2 from J; bases not matched to a gene: 12. The CDR3 is 18 amino acids.

V is TRBV5-5 and J is TRBJ2-2, with a weak D call TRBD2 (7 bases). CDR1 and CDR2 from the germline V gene are SGHKS and YYEKEE (reference sequence). The CDR3 contains 16 residues. V was shortened by 1 base and J by 1 base, with 11 bases between the two germline ends. CDR3 sequence: CASSLYGGQNTGELFF. Here the CDR3 DNA reads TGTGCCAGCAGCTTGTACGGGGGGCAGAACACCGGGGAGCTGTTTTTT.

The CDR3 coding sequence is TGTGCCAGCAGTTCAGGGCCTCCGAACACCGGGGAGCTGTTTTTT. Residues: CASSSGPPNTGELFF. The chain carries TRBV6-6 and TRBJ2-2, with a tentative D call TRBD1 (5 bases). Germline V CDR1 and CDR2: MNHNY, SVGAGI (reference sequence). The CDR3 is 15 amino acids. Trimming stripped 4 bases from V and 0 bases from J, with 9 bases between.

This clone was observed once. This chain joins TRBV11-2 and TRBJ2-7, with 8 nucleotides matching TRBD1. After removal of 2 bases from V and 6 bases from J, the junction contained 3 bases not matched to a gene. From germline, CDR1 is SGHAT and CDR2 FQNNGV. This CDR3 spans 13 amino acids. In DNA, the CDR3 is TGTGCCAGCAGCTTACAGGGGGCCGGCGAGCAGTACTTC. It yields the protein CASSLQGAGEQYF.

This chain uses TRBV19 with TRBJ2-5, with 7 bases matching TRBD1. The CDR3 extends over 13 amino acids. Germline values: CDR1 LNHDA, CDR2 SQIVND (reference sequence). V lost 10 bases, J lost 2 bases, and 7 bases stayed unmatched. CDR3 sequence (DNA): TGTGCCACCCGAGGGGGCAGTCAAGAGACCCAGTACTTC. It codes for CATRGGSQETQYF.

This clone was counted once. The V call is TRBV28, the J call TRBJ2-3, with TRBD2 identical over 7 bases. In germline, CDR1 is MDHEN, CDR2 SYDVKM. The CDR3 runs 15 residues. V lost 3 bases and J lost 4; bases outside the gene matches: 7. The CDR3 sequence: CASSFPAGVSDTQYF. For the CDR3, the DNA is TGTGCCAGCAGTTTCCCGGCGGGAGTCTCAGATACGCAGTATTTT.